The 13 T cell receptor beta chains below all came from one sample that was sequenced in a study of response to subunit inactivated influenza vaccine (dated by TCRdb to the late 2010s). The library was built by means of RT-PCR. Instrument used: Illumina HiSeq 2500. Through fastp at Q25 and MiXCR, TCRdb rebuilt clones from the public reads, retaining in-frame beta chains. Each entry merges the rows of one CDR3 protein and shows their most common DNA and genes. This sample comprises roughly 540,000 distinct CDR3 sequences, around a quarter of them detected only once. The ten largest make up approximately 3% of the sample. These data also formed part of another study, on T cells expressing NK-cell markers. The second paper states: The TCR beta cDNA libraries were made using 5'RACE template switching, a step that added both a universal primer site and unique molecular identifiers.

Sequenced here: CD4+ T cells sorted from PBMCs, sampled 11 to 12 days after vaccination. Receptor source: a man over 45 who received an inactivated influenza vaccine. Donor details come from another sample of the same person, matched by shared clones.

This clonotype came up many times. V is TRBV6-5 and J is TRBJ2-1; D might be TRBD1 (5 bases). The V and J ends lost 6 bases and 8 bases respectively, with 11 bases between them. The CDR3 length is 12 residues. CDR1 and CDR2 (germline): MNHEY, SVGAGI. CDR3 in amino acids: CASSRQGDEQFF. Written as DNA, the CDR3 is TGTGCCAGCAGCCGTCAAGGGGATGAGCAGTTCTTC.

This clonotype was recorded at least ten times. The chain links TRBV29-1 to TRBJ2-3, with D perhaps assigned TRBD1 or TRBD2 (5 bases each). Trimming pared 6 bases from V and 2 bases from J, leaving 21 bases between. Germline-derived CDR1 and CDR2 are SQVTM and ANQGSEA. This CDR3 spans 16 amino acids. The CDR3 DNA sequence: TGCAGCGTCCTTCTCCCGAACTGGGGGAACACAGATACGCAGTATTTT. The encoded protein is CSVLLPNWGNTDTQYF.

The chain couples TRBV6-5 to TRBJ2-5; 9 bases map to TRBD2. Trimming took 0 bases from V and 5 from J; bases not matched to a gene: 4. Germline V gene data show CDR1 as MNHEY and CDR2 as SVGAGI. This CDR3 comprises 15 residues. CDR3 in amino acids: CASSYSAGGPETQYF. The CDR3 DNA is TGTGCCAGCAGTTACTCCGCGGGAGGGCCGGAGACCCAGTACTTC.

This clonotype occurred a few times. The chain employs TRBV28 and TRBJ1-5, with 9 bases fitting TRBD1. Germline CDR1 and CDR2: MDHEN and SYDVKM. J was trimmed by 6 bases and V by 5 bases; bases with no gene match: 17. The CDR3 has 18 residues. The CDR3 coding sequence is TGTGCCAGCAGTCTCGGCGAAGCTGGGACAGGGAGGCGTCAGCCCCAGCATTTT. Translation: CASSLGEAGTGRRQPQHF.

The chain is built from TRBV20-1 and TRBJ2-3; D is ambiguous. The CDR3 runs 17 residues. V was trimmed by 0 bases and J by 5 bases, leaving 21 bases between them. Germline CDR1 reads DFQATT; CDR2 reads SNEGSKA (reference sequence). CDR3 loop: CSARDLQAPVRGDTQYF. DNA for the CDR3: TGCAGTGCTAGAGATCTGCAGGCCCCGGTCCGAGGAGATACGCAGTATTTT.

This clonotype was seen only a few times. The V and J genes are TRBV29-1 and TRBJ1-4; maybe TRBD1 (5 bases). V dropped 4 bases and J dropped 0 bases, with 12 bases sitting between them. This CDR3 contains 15 residues. Germline CDR1 is SQVTM and CDR2 is ANQGSEA. The CDR3 nucleotides read TGCAGCGTTGCGACTGGGGGGGCAACTAATGAAAAACTGTTTTTT. Its translation: CSVATGGATNEKLFF. Full variable domain (rest looked up from reference TRBV29-1 and TRBJ1-4): SAVISQKPSRDICQRGTSLTIQCQVDSQVTMMFWYRQQPGQSLTLIATANQGSEATYESGFVIDKFPISRPNLTFSTLTVSNMSPEDSSIYLCSVATGGATNEKLFFGSGTQLSVL.

The chain uses TRBV6-5 and TRBJ2-2, with D maybe TRBD1 (5 bases). Trimming stripped 5 bases from V and 6 bases from J, with 13 bases between. Per the germline V gene, CDR1 is MNHEY and CDR2 is SVGAGI. The CDR3 has 14 residues. CDR3 in DNA: TGTGCCAGCAGTACTTACCAGGGCTCCGGGGAGCTGTTTTTT. It encodes CASSTYQGSGELFF.

This clonotype came up a few times. This rearrangement joins TRBV10-3 to TRBJ2-5, with 8 bases that match TRBD2. With V trimmed by 3 bases and J by 1 base, 7 bases remained unmatched. Germline V gene data show CDR1 as ENHRY and CDR2 as SYGVKD. The CDR3 runs 16 residues. The CDR3 nucleotides read TGTGCCATCAGTGAATCGACTAGCGCCTTCCAAGAGACCCAGTACTTC. Its translation: CAISESTSAFQETQYF.

This clonotype was counted a few times. This chain uses TRBV29-1 with TRBJ2-3; 7 positions agree with TRBD2. V lost 7 bases and J lost 0; bases outside the gene matches: 7. The CDR3 is made up of 14 amino acids. Germline V gene data show CDR1 as SQVTM and CDR2 as ANQGSEA. The CDR3 sequence is CSGLFSGSTDTQYF. The CDR3 DNA reads as TGCAGCGGCCTCTTTAGCGGGAGCACAGATACGCAGTATTTT.

This clonotype turned up a few times. The rearrangement joins TRBV5-1 to TRBJ2-7; TRBD1 aligns across 10 bases. Germline values: CDR1 SGHRS, CDR2 YFSETQ. V trimming: 3 bases; J trimming: 7 bases; junction bases outside the gene matches: 4. The CDR3 has 13 residues. CDR3 protein: CASSSGQGGEQYF. In DNA, the CDR3 is TGCGCCAGCAGCTCCGGACAGGGGGGAGAGCAGTACTTC.

This clonotype has only a few counts. The chain links TRBV7-2 to TRBJ2-7; 9 nucleotides align to TRBD2. Germline V gives CDR1 SGHTA, CDR2 FQGNSA. There are 16 residues in the CDR3. J lost 0 bases, V lost 4 bases, and 7 bases had no gene match. This CDR3 is CASSSRLAVVSYEQYF. CDR3 DNA: TGTGCCAGCAGCTCGAGACTAGCGGTCGTCTCCTACGAGCAGTACTTC.

CDR3 sequence reads: CAITQGDYNEQFF. The CDR3 nucleotides read TGTGCCATCACCCAGGGGGACTACAATGAGCAGTTCTTC. The chain uses TRBV10-3 and TRBJ2-1; 7 nucleotides align to TRBD1. CDR3 length: 13 residues. Germline CDR1 ENHRY, CDR2 SYGVKD. With V trimmed by 7 bases and J by 3 bases, 3 bases remained unmatched.

This clonotype has a handful of counts. The chain carries TRBV2 and TRBJ2-1; D possibly corresponds to TRBD1 (6 bases). From germline, CDR1 is SNHLY and CDR2 FYNNEI. V lost 3 bases to trimming and J lost 12 bases, with 21 bases between them. CDR3 size: 15 residues. The chain's CDR3 is CASSELGRGSRGQFF. CDR3 DNA sequence: TGTGCCAGCAGTGAGCTGGGCAGGGGAAGTCGTGGGCAGTTCTTC.